A selection of T cell receptor beta chains follows, all from one sample in a study of T-cell memory formation after mild COVID-19. TCRdb independently ran MiXCR on the 5' RACE reads; one entry per CDR3 protein. Among 180,000 or so distinct CDR3 sequences listed, around a tenth were seen once. The sequenced material came from PBMCs or a T cell subset sorted from them (not recorded which). The receptors originated from a man younger than 35 who had mild COVID-19 (a few samples of this study predate the infection). Cell type and time point are not known. Both conserved end residues are part of each CDR3. Fields, in order: D gene, clone size, J gene, V gene, CDR3 DNA, CDR3 protein. A D gene is named only where the DNA matches it firmly. The size of a clone is reported for some rows only, either as once, few or many, or as a class for expanded clones.

TRBD1 | few | TRBJ1-5 | TRBV7-2 | TGTGCCAGCAGCCCGGGACAGAACAATCAGCCCCAGCATTTT | CASSPGQNNQPQHF
NA | many | TRBJ1-6 | TRBV5-1 | TGCGCCAGCAGCTTGGCGGGGAATGAGAATTCACCCCTCCACTTT | CASSLAGNENSPLHF
TRBD1 | few | TRBJ1-2 | TRBV6-5 | TGTGCCAGCAGTTCCGAACGGGGACAGGGATATGGCTACACCTTC | CASSSERGQGYGYTF
NA | many | TRBJ2-5 | TRBV7-9 | TGTGCCAGCAGCATCAGCTTGGGACGACGACAAGAGACCCAGTACTTC | CASSISLGRRQETQYF
NA | NA | TRBJ2-3 | TRBV7-3 | TGTGCCAGCAGCTCCTTGGGGCGGGCAGATACGCAGTATTTT | CASSSLGRADTQYF
NA | few | TRBJ2-1 | TRBV6-2/TRBV6-3 | TGTGCCAGCCAAGCGAGATCCAATGAGCAGTTCTTC | CASQARSNEQFF
NA | NA | TRBJ1-4 | TRBV4-2 | TGTGCCAGCAGCCGACAGGCGAATGAAAAACTGTTTTTT | CASSRQANEKLFF
NA | few | TRBJ1-1 | TRBV20-1 | TGCAGTGCCCCCAGTTTGACAGCCAGTACTGAAGCTTTCTTT | CSAPSLTASTEAFF
NA | NA | TRBJ2-3 | TRBV3-2 | TGTGCCAGCAGCAGCGCTCAGGCCCGGACTAGCGGAGTCACAGATACGCAGTATTTT | CASSSAQARTSGVTDTQYF
NA | NA | TRBJ2-5 | TRBV9 | TGTGCCAGCAGCAACCAGGGGACCCAGTACTTC | CASSNQGTQYF
NA | NA | TRBJ1-1 | TRBV29-1 | TGCAGCGTTGGCCCCAGGGGAACCCAGGACACTGAAGCTTTCTTT | CSVGPRGTQDTEAFF
TRBD1 | NA | TRBJ1-1 | TRBV5-4 | TGTGCCAGCAGCTCGAAGACAGGGGAGACTGAAGCTTTCTTT | CASSSKTGETEAFF
TRBD2 | NA | TRBJ2-1 | TRBV2 | TGTGCCAGCAGTGAACTCAATTGGAGGACTAGCGGGGATCACAATGAGCAGTTCTTC | CASSELNWRTSGDHNEQFF
NA | few | TRBJ1-1 | TRBV5-1 | TGCGCCAGCACATCAGGGCCAGGTGCCACTGAAGCTTTCTTT | CASTSGPGATEAFF
TRBD2 | few | TRBJ2-5 | TRBV7-7 | TGTGCTAGCAGCCCACTAGCGAACCAAGAGACCCAGTACTTC | CASSPLANQETQYF
TRBD2 | few | TRBJ2-1 | TRBV4-3 | TGCGCCAGCAGCCGACAACTAGCGGGGGATGTGAATGAGCAGTTCTTC | CASSRQLAGDVNEQFF
NA | NA | TRBJ1-4 | TRBV3-1 | TGTGCCAGCAGCCAAGCAGGCAGGGTTTATGAAAAACTGTTTTTT | CASSQAGRVYEKLFF